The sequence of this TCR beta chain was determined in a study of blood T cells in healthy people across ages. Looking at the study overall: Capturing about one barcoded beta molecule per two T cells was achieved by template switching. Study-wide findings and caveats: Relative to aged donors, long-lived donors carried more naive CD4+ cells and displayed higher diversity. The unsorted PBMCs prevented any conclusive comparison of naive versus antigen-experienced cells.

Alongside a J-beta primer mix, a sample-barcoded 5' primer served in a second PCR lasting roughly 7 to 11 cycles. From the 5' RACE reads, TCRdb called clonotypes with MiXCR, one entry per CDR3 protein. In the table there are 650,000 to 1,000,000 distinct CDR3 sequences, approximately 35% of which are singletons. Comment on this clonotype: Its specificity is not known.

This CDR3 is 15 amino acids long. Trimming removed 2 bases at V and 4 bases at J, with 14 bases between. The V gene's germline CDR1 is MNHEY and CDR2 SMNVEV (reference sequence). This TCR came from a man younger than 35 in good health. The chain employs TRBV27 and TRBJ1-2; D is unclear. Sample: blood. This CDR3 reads CASSLANKPRYGYTF. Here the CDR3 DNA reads TGTGCCAGCAGTTTAGCGAACAAGCCGCGCTATGGCTACACCTTC.